The 25 T cell receptor beta chains below all came from one sample that was sequenced in a study of blood T cell repertoires in COVID-19. Generated by immunoSEQ multiplex PCR, the TCRdb table keeps only in-frame clones and is missing some. Of about 200,000 clones detected, 80% to 90% appear once; the ten largest clones hold 1.2%. Material: PBMCs or T cells enriched from blood (not recorded which). The receptors shown here come from a man aged 30 to 39 who had recovered from COVID-19.

The chain joins TRBV4-1 to TRBJ1-2; no clear D. Germline loops: CDR1 MGHRA, CDR2 YSYEKL. Between the trimmed V and J ends, which lost 1 base and 5 bases, there was a span of 8 bases. The CDR3 totals 13 residues. DNA for the CDR3: TGCGCCAGCAGCCAAGTGGGAGTTTATGGCTACACCTTC. This translates into CASSQVGVYGYTF.

The V call is TRBV7-6, the J call TRBJ2-5; D is uncertain. Germline lookup yields CDR1 SGHVS and CDR2 FNYEAQ. The CDR3 loop spans 15 amino acids. The V gene lost 0 bases and the J gene lost 1 base, with 9 bases spanning the gap. In nucleotides, the CDR3 is TGTGCCAGCAGCTTAGCGGCGGTAGGCCAAGAGACCCAGTACTTC. Translating gives CASSLAAVGQETQYF.

This chain links TRBV7-2 with TRBJ1-5; D remains unclear. V lost 1 base and J lost 0, with 7 bases in between. Per the germline V gene, CDR1 is SGHTA and CDR2 is FQGNSA. This CDR3 has 15 residues. The CDR3 bases are TGTGCCAGCAGCTTAGTGGCGGATAGCAATCAGCCCCAGCATTTT. Amino acids: CASSLVADSNQPQHF.

The chain employs TRBV5-4 and TRBJ2-4; D may be TRBD1 (6 bases). The germline V gene has CDR1 SGHNT and CDR2 YYREEE (reference sequence). V was shortened by 0 bases and J by 0 bases, with 10 bases between the two germline ends. The CDR3 extends over 16 amino acids. CDR3 coding DNA: TGTGCCAGCAGCTTGGGGGGACATCTAGCCAAAAACATTCAGTACTTC. Its protein product is CASSLGGHLAKNIQYF. The whole variable domain, filled in from reference TRBV5-4 and TRBJ2-4, reads ETGVTQSPTHLIKTRGQQVTLRCSSQSGHNTVSWYQQALGQGPQFIFQYYREEENGRGNFPPRFSGLQFPNYSSELNVNALELDDSALYLCASSLGGHLAKNIQYFGAGTRLSVL.

J is TRBJ1-6 and V is TRBV19; 8 bases align to TRBD1. The CDR3 runs 15 residues. V shed 6 bases and J 7 bases; nucleotides not matched to a gene: 8. Germline CDR1 reads LNHDA; CDR2 reads SQIVND (reference sequence). The CDR3 coding sequence is TGTGCCAGTAGGGACGGACAGGGACGGAATTCACCCCTCCACTTT. Residues: CASRDGQGRNSPLHF.

V is TRBV2 and J is TRBJ1-1; D remains ambiguous. Germline values: CDR1 SNHLY, CDR2 FYNNEI. Trimming pared 3 bases from V and 0 bases from J, leaving 20 bases between. CDR3 length: 18 amino acids. CDR3 sequence (DNA): TGTGCCAGCAGTGACAGGCCTCCGCCGAGATTCATGAACACTGAAGCTTTCTTT. The encoded protein is CASSDRPPPRFMNTEAFF. Variable domain in full (rest from reference TRBV2 and TRBJ1-1): EPEVTQTPSHQVTQMGQEVILRCVPISNHLYFYWYRQILGQKVEFLVSFYNNEISEKSEIFDDQFSVERPDGSNFTLKIRSTKLEDSAMYFCASSDRPPPRFMNTEAFFGQGTRLTVV.

V is TRBV30 and J is TRBJ2-7; D is undetermined. Germline-derived CDR1 and CDR2 are GTSNPN and SVGIG (reference sequence). CDR3 size: 12 residues. The ends were cut back, 6 bases at V and 0 bases at J, with 9 bases in the middle. CDR3 protein: CACHRSSYEQYF. The CDR3, as DNA: TGTGCCTGCCACAGATCCTCCTACGAGCAGTACTTC.

This chain joins TRBV11-3 and TRBJ1-3; D remains unclear. Germline CDR1 is SGHNT and CDR2 is YENEEA. CDR3 size: 12 residues. The V end lost 1 base, the J end lost 6 bases, and 4 bases lay between the germline ends. The CDR3: CASSLGENTIYF. Here the CDR3 DNA reads TGTGCCAGCAGCTTAGGAGAAAACACCATATATTTT.

V usage is TRBV4-1 and J usage is TRBJ1-2; D is uncertain. V was shortened by 4 bases and J by 4 bases, with 16 bases between the two germline ends. CDR1 and CDR2 (germline): MGHRA, YSYEKL. There are 15 residues in the CDR3. The CDR3 loop reads CASSPQTTGGYGYTF. The CDR3 nucleotides are TGCGCCAGCAGCCCTCAAACGACGGGTGGCTATGGCTACACCTTC.

The rearrangement links TRBV4-3 to TRBJ2-7; TRBD1 agrees at 7 bases. V was pared by 0 bases and J by 3 bases, with 2 bases of the junction left unmatched. Germline V gene lookup returns CDR1 LGHNA and CDR2 YSLEER. The CDR3 covers 14 residues. CDR3 region: CASSQDPGGYEQYF. CDR3 nucleotide sequence: TGCGCCAGCAGCCAAGATCCAGGGGGCTACGAGCAGTACTTC.

The rearrangement links TRBV7-9 to TRBJ2-7; 9 positions match TRBD1. Trimming at V came to 5 bases and at J to 2 bases, leaving 19 bases not matched to a gene. Germline-derived CDR1 and CDR2 are SEHNR and FQNEAQ (reference sequence). The CDR3 has 19 amino acids. The CDR3 DNA follows: TGTGCCAGCAGCCCCCCCGGTGGGACCGGGACAGGGAGGACCTACGAGCAGTACTTC. This gives the protein CASSPPGGTGTGRTYEQYF.

The count of this clone is one. This chain connects TRBV19 to TRBJ1-1; D unresolved. Trimming cost V 3 bases and J 0 bases, with 5 bases left between them. The CDR3 is 13 amino acids. The germline V gene has CDR1 LNHDA and CDR2 SQIVND (reference sequence). The CDR3 spells CASSIRMNTEAFF. CDR3 coding DNA: TGTGCCAGTAGTATCAGAATGAACACTGAAGCTTTCTTT.

The chain is built from TRBV7-8 and TRBJ2-3; D unresolved. V was shortened by 3 bases and J by 0 bases, with 7 bases between the two germline ends. This CDR3 contains 14 residues. Germline V gives CDR1 SGHVS, CDR2 FQNEAQ. The CDR3: CASSLIRSTDTQYF. As DNA, the CDR3 is TGTGCCAGCAGCTTGATTCGGAGCACAGATACGCAGTATTTT.

The genes are TRBV7-9 and TRBJ2-5, with D possibly TRBD1 on 6 matching bases. Trimming removed 6 bases from V and 2 bases from J, with 13 bases in between. Germline CDR1 SEHNR, CDR2 FQNEAQ (reference sequence). The CDR3 consists of 14 residues. The CDR3 region is CASRSWTDQETQYF. The CDR3 bases are TGTGCCAGCAGATCCTGGACAGATCAAGAGACCCAGTACTTC. Based on the CDR3 plus reference TRBV7-9 and TRBJ2-5, the full variable domain is DTGVSQNPRHKITKRGQNVTFRCDPISEHNRLYWYRQTLGQGPEFLTYFQNEAQLEKSRLLSDRFSAERPKGSFSTLEIQRTEQGDSAMYLCASRSWTDQETQYFGPGTRLLVL.

The chain links TRBV9 to TRBJ2-7; 8 bases map to TRBD2. In germline, CDR1 is SGDLS, CDR2 YYNGEE. With 4 bases clipped from V and 0 bases from J, the junction kept 3 bases outside the gene matches. CDR3 length: 14 amino acids. CDR3 in DNA: TGTGCCAGCAGCCCCAGCGGGGGCTCCTACGAGCAGTACTTC. Translated, it gives CASSPSGGSYEQYF.

This clone was seen just once. The chain employs TRBV9 and TRBJ1-1, with 7 bases matching TRBD1. From germline, CDR1 is SGDLS and CDR2 YYNGEE. Trimming removed 3 bases from V and 8 bases from J; junction bases left unmatched: 34. CDR3 size: 22 residues. CDR3 region: CASSAPSPGQSPSGHPQLEAFF. CDR3 coding DNA: TGTGCCAGCAGCGCCCCCTCCCCGGGACAGAGCCCATCAGGGCACCCCCAGCTGGAAGCTTTCTTT.

With regard to this clone: The sample has other DNA sequences that encode this CDR3 too. This chain's CDR3 is CAWSVRGSGNTIYF. CDR3 bases: TGTGCCTGGAGTGTTAGAGGATCTGGAAACACCATATATTTT. This chain uses TRBV30 with TRBJ1-3, with D uncertain. The germline V and J ends were trimmed by 0 bases and 1 base, with 7 bases remaining between them. The germline gives CDR1 GTSNPN, CDR2 SVGIG (reference sequence). CDR3 length equals 14 residues.

This chain uses TRBV7-9 with TRBJ1-2; 7 nucleotides match TRBD1. CDR1 and CDR2 (germline): SEHNR, FQNEAQ (reference sequence). The CDR3 has 19 amino acids. The junction had 16 bases not matched to a gene; V was cut back by 2 bases and J by 1 base. The CDR3 is CASSLPLDRTTAINYGYTF. For the CDR3, the DNA is TGTGCCAGCAGCTTACCTCTGGACAGGACGACGGCAATTAACTATGGCTACACCTTC.

This chain connects TRBV30 to TRBJ2-2; TRBD1 agrees at 9 bases. The CDR3 is 15 residues long. The trim removed 4 bases at V and 0 bases at J, leaving 3 bases unmatched. Germline V gives CDR1 GTSNPN, CDR2 SVGIG (reference sequence). CDR3 residues: CAWTTGGPNTGELFF. The DNA for the CDR3 is TGTGCCTGGACGACAGGGGGGCCGAACACCGGGGAGCTGTTTTTT.

V and J are TRBV25-1 and TRBJ1-4; the D is unclear. This CDR3 spans 14 amino acids. Trimming removed 6 bases from V and 1 base from J, with 9 bases in between. In germline, CDR1 is MGHDK, CDR2 SYGVNS. In DNA form, the CDR3 reads TGTGCCAGCAGCCTTCGAGGAACTAATGAAAAACTGTTTTTT. The encoded protein is CASSLRGTNEKLFF.

The chain carries TRBV19 and TRBJ1-3; TRBD1 might be the D (5 bases). This CDR3 comprises 15 residues. Germline CDR1 is LNHDA and CDR2 is SQIVND (reference sequence). Trimming took off 6 bases at V and 0 bases at J, with 12 bases between the two ends. The CDR3 loop is CASRRQFFSGNTIYF. Here the CDR3 DNA reads TGTGCCAGTAGACGACAGTTCTTCTCTGGAAACACCATATATTTT.

The V and J genes are TRBV30 and TRBJ1-4, with a weak D call TRBD1 (5 bases). The CDR3 consists of 17 residues. The ends were cut back, 0 bases at V and 5 bases at J, with 19 bases in the middle. Germline lookup yields CDR1 GTSNPN and CDR2 SVGIG (reference sequence). In DNA form, the CDR3 reads TGTGCCTGGAGTGTACGCAGGGTCTCAGGGATAAATGAAAAACTGTTTTTT. Protein sequence: CAWSVRRVSGINEKLFF.

The chain combines TRBV6-5 with TRBJ2-4; no definite D call. Between the trimmed V and J ends, which lost 0 bases and 0 bases, there was a span of 6 bases. CDR1 is MNHEY and CDR2 is SVGAGI in the germline V gene. The CDR3 runs 15 residues. DNA for the CDR3: TGTGCCAGCAGTTACTCACATACAGCCAAAAACATTCAGTACTTC. Its translation: CASSYSHTAKNIQYF.

This rearrangement joins TRBV2 to TRBJ2-5, with 10 positions matching TRBD2. The trim removed 6 bases at V and 4 bases at J, leaving 8 bases unmatched. Germline assignment: CDR1 SNHLY and CDR2 FYNNEI. The CDR3 extends over 15 amino acids. CDR3 sequence reads: CASSSPSGGTETQYF. CDR3 nucleotide sequence: TGTGCCAGCAGCTCCCCTAGCGGGGGAACAGAGACCCAGTACTTC.

The rearrangement joins TRBV6-4 to TRBJ1-2; a weak D match, TRBD1 (6 bases). CDR1 and CDR2 from the germline V gene are MRHNA and SNTAGT. V was trimmed by 0 bases and J by 8 bases, leaving 10 bases between them. The CDR3 is 13 amino acids. DNA of the CDR3: TGTGCCAGCAGTGACTCGAAACAGGGAGGCTACACCTTC. It specifies CASSDSKQGGYTF.